What follows are 17 T cell receptor beta chains derived from one specimen sequenced in a study of T cells in Graves' hyperthyroidism and ophthalmopathy. Researchers took RNA transcripts and amplified the TCR beta CDR3 regions from them. HTBI primers were employed in a first-round RT-PCR of the TCR CDR3. From the multiplex PCR reads, TCRdb called clonotypes with MiXCR, one entry per CDR3 protein. Of some 760,000 distinct CDR3 sequences in the sample, around 15% were seen once. Sequencing was carried out using blood. The receptors shown here come from a woman under 30 with Graves' hyperthyroidism.

The V and J genes are TRBV20-1 and TRBJ2-7; tentative D call: TRBD1 (6 bases). The V gene's germline CDR1 is DFQATT and CDR2 SNEGSKA (reference sequence). The CDR3 runs to 14 residues. Between the trimmed V and J ends, which lost 0 bases and 2 bases, there was a span of 11 bases. The CDR3 bases are TGCAGTGCTAGAGATTACCCAGGGGCCTACGAGCAGTACTTC. This encodes CSARDYPGAYEQYF.

The CDR3 nucleotides read TGTGCCAGCAGCCGCGACCCGGCCTACGAGCAGTACTTC. Translated, it gives CASSRDPAYEQYF. The chain combines TRBV28 with TRBJ2-7; D remains ambiguous. CDR3 length: 13 residues. V dropped 6 bases and J dropped 2 bases, with 11 bases sitting between them. Per germline, CDR1 MDHEN and CDR2 SYDVKM.

The table lists this clonotype with many counts. V and J are TRBV7-8 and TRBJ2-3, with D uncertain. This CDR3 region has 15 residues. Deletions cut 1 base from V and 2 bases from J, with 10 bases between. From germline, CDR1 is SGHVS and CDR2 FQNEAQ. CDR3 nucleotide sequence: TGTGCCAGCAGCTTAGTTCGGTCCTACACAGATACGCAGTATTTT. Protein sequence: CASSLVRSYTDTQYF.

This chain connects TRBV7-9 to TRBJ2-1; weak D call: TRBD2 (5 bases). CDR1 is SEHNR, CDR2 FQNEAQ, per germline (reference sequence). V dropped 2 bases and J dropped 10 bases, with 18 bases sitting between them. The CDR3 contains 15 residues. The CDR3 loop reads CASSLNVSDSSEQFF. DNA of the CDR3: TGTGCCAGCAGCTTAAATGTGTCGGACTCCTCCGAGCAGTTCTTC.

Points on this clonotype: This could be a read error, since a much larger clone is one nucleotide away. This chain uses TRBV6-5 with TRBJ2-7, with D uncertain. CDR3 length equals 13 residues. CDR1 and CDR2 (germline): MNHEY, SVGAGI. The CDR3 loop reads CASNYDGYYEQYF. The DNA of the CDR3 is TGTGCCAGCAATTACGACGGGTACTACGAGCAGTACTTC.

This clonotype was found a few times. The chain uses TRBV2 and TRBJ1-5; TRBD1 is a possible D gene (5 bases). CDR1 is SNHLY and CDR2 is FYNNEI in the germline V gene. The CDR3 runs to 10 residues. Trimming shortened V by 8 bases and J by 6 bases, and 5 bases separated the two germline ends. Here the CDR3 reads CASGGQPQHF. The DNA for the CDR3 is TGTGCCAGCGGGGGTCAGCCCCAGCATTTT.

This clonotype was found many times. This sequence joins TRBV27 and TRBJ2-1, with D perhaps matching TRBD2 (6 bases). The germline V gene encodes CDR1 MNHEY and CDR2 SMNVEV (reference sequence). Between the trimmed V and J ends, which lost 2 bases and 0 bases, there was a span of 8 bases. This CDR3 is 15 amino acids long. CDR3: CASSLRGLSYNEQFF. The CDR3 bases are TGTGCCAGCAGTTTACGGGGACTCTCCTACAATGAGCAGTTCTTC.

The table lists this clonotype with many counts. The chain couples TRBV6-1 to TRBJ1-1, with unresolved D. This CDR3 contains 13 residues. CDR1 and CDR2 from the germline V gene are MNHNS and SASEGT. V dropped 8 bases and J dropped 1 base, with 11 bases sitting between them. The CDR3: CASERRPNTEAFF. CDR3 sequence (DNA): TGTGCCAGCGAAAGGAGACCGAACACTGAAGCTTTCTTT.

This clonotype was observed once. J is TRBJ2-1 and V is TRBV6-9, with 7 bases identical to TRBD2. This CDR3 is built from 17 residues. The V segment lost 2 bases and the J segment 0 bases; nucleotides outside the gene matches: 7. Germline CDR1 is MNHGY and CDR2 is SVAAGI. CDR3 protein: CASSYRREWYSYNEQFF. The CDR3, as DNA: TGTGCCAGCAGTTATAGGCGGGAGTGGTACTCCTACAATGAGCAGTTCTTC.

In this sample, this clonotype turned up many times. The rearrangement links TRBV6-5 to TRBJ1-3; D not resolved. Trimming cost V 0 bases and J 3 bases, with 12 bases left between them. There are 16 residues in the CDR3. CDR1 and CDR2 (germline): MNHEY, SVGAGI. In DNA, the CDR3 is TGTGCCAGCAGTTACTCGAATAGGCCTTATGGAAACACCATATATTTT. The encoded protein is CASSYSNRPYGNTIYF.

This clonotype was counted only a few times. The chain uses TRBV19 and TRBJ1-5; D call uncertain. Germline V gene data show CDR1 as LNHDA and CDR2 as SQIVND (reference sequence). The CDR3 has 15 residues. Deletions cut 6 bases from V and 2 bases from J, with 14 bases between. This chain's CDR3 is CASSWIPSGNQPQHF. CDR3 nucleotide sequence: TGTGCCAGTAGCTGGATCCCCTCCGGCAATCAGCCCCAGCATTTT.

This clonotype was detected ten times or more. The chain joins TRBV7-2 to TRBJ2-2; 13 nucleotides agree with TRBD2. Germline-derived CDR1 and CDR2 are SGHTA and FQGNSA. This CDR3 contains 16 residues. V trimming: 7 bases; J trimming: 5 bases; junction bases outside the gene matches: 7. CDR3 sequence (DNA): TGTGCCAGCACCCCTCCGGGACTAGCGGGAACCGGGGAGCTGTTTTTT. Translating it yields CASTPPGLAGTGELFF.

The CDR3 DNA is TGTGCCAGTAGTACACCCTCCCGCAGCGGCAATGAGCAGTTCTTC. Translated: CASSTPSRSGNEQFF. The rearrangement links TRBV19 to TRBJ2-1; possibly TRBD2 for D (5 bases). This CDR3 is built from 15 residues. V was pared by 4 bases and J by 6 bases, with 16 bases between. The germline CDR1 and CDR2 sequences are LNHDA and SQIVND (reference sequence).

This rearrangement joins TRBV27 to TRBJ1-6; TRBD1 agrees at 7 bases. Unmatched junction bases numbered 18, after V lost 9 bases and J lost 10 bases. CDR1 MNHEY and CDR2 SMNVEV come from the germline V gene (reference sequence). CDR3 size: 16 residues. The CDR3 region has the DNA TGTGCCAGTCGGACAGGCCCCGTTTCTCGGGAGTCACCCCTCCACTTT. Protein: CASRTGPVSRESPLHF.

This clonotype showed up just a few times. The chain carries TRBV20-1 and TRBJ2-1, with D perhaps TRBD2 (5 bases). Germline V gene sequence: CDR1 DFQATT, CDR2 SNEGSKA (reference sequence). V lost 5 bases and J 3 bases, leaving 20 bases between the germline ends. The CDR3 has 16 residues. CDR3 sequence (DNA): TGCAGTGCTCCGCGGCCCTCTCTAGCCATCTACAATGAGCAGTTCTTC. Protein product: CSAPRPSLAIYNEQFF.

The J gene is TRBJ2-1, the V gene TRBV28, with 12 bases fitting TRBD2. This CDR3 contains 15 residues. Germline values: CDR1 MDHEN, CDR2 SYDVKM. V shed 2 bases and J 6 bases; nucleotides not matched to a gene: 2. The CDR3 protein is CASSLPGLAGNEQFF. DNA of the CDR3: TGTGCCAGCAGTTTACCGGGACTAGCGGGCAATGAGCAGTTCTTC.

Points on this clonotype: It may be a read error: a sequence one base away is much more abundant. The chain links TRBV11-2 to TRBJ2-7, with a weak D call TRBD1 (6 bases). CDR1 is SGHAT, CDR2 FQNNGV, per germline. CDR3 size: 16 residues. The CDR3 DNA reads as TGTGCCGGCAGTCCTCCGGACAGAAAATATCCAGGGGAGCAGTACTTC. This sequence encodes CAGSPPDRKYPGEQYF.